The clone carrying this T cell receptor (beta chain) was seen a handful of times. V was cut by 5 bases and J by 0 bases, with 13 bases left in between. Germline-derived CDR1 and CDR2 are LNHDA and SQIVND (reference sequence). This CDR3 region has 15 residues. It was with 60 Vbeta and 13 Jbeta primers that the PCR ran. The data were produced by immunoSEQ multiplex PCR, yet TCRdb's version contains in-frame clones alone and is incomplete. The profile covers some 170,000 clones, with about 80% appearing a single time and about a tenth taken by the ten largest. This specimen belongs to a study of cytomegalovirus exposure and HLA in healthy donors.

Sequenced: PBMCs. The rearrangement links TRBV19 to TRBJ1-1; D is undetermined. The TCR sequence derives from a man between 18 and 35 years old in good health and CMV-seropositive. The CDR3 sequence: CASSVYSVLNTEAFF. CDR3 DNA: TGTGCCAGTAGTGTTTACTCTGTTTTGAACACTGAAGCTTTCTTT.